This T cell receptor beta chain originates from a study of OX40 agonist ivuxolimab in advanced cancers. Study as a whole: Two patients with cutaneous melanoma and one with hepatocellular carcinoma, three in total, showed partial responses.

The CDR3 length is 14 residues. V was cut by 4 bases and J by 4 bases, with 11 bases left in between. The germline V gene encodes CDR1 SGHVS and CDR2 FNYEAQ. Assay: immunoSEQ multiplex PCR; the TCRdb copy retains only in-frame clones and omits some. The table lists 40,000 to 50,000 clones, roughly 90% of them singletons, with about 0.6% in the top ten. The sample consisted of CD4+ or CD8+ T cells sorted from blood, taken in a trial of the OX40 agonist ivuxolimab. The chain combines TRBV7-6 with TRBJ2-1; D perhaps matches TRBD1 (5 bases). The receptor was isolated from an adult with an advanced solid tumor such as melanoma, head and neck, liver or kidney cancer. CDR3 nucleotide sequence: TGTGCCAGCAGCTCCACAGGCAGATACAATGAGCAGTTCTTC. It yields the protein CASSSTGRYNEQFF.